Listed below are T cell receptor beta chains from one sample, sequenced in a study of blood T cell repertoires in COVID-19. Measured with immunoSEQ multiplex PCR; TCRdb has only the in-frame clones, and not every one. The sample consists of tens of thousands of clones, roughly 77% of them appearing once. Sequenced sample: peripheral blood. Receptors were obtained from a man at least 80 years old with acute or convalescent COVID-19. The CDR3 runs from the conserved cysteine through the conserved F or W. D genes are given only for firm matches. Clone size is given for some rows only: seen once, a few or many times, or a class if the clone is expanded.

TRBV7-9	.	.	TRBJ2-1	TGTGCCAGCAGCTTAGCTAGCGGCGACAGGGAACAGTTCTTC	CASSLASGDREQFF
TRBV10-3	.	few	TRBJ1-1	TGTGCCACTTCCGGGGGGAACACTGAAGCTTTCTTT	CATSGGNTEAFF
TRBV28	TRBD1	.	TRBJ1-5	TGTGCCAGCAGTTTGGAGACAGGGGGCTTGAGGCCCCAGCATTTT	CASSLETGGLRPQHF
TRBV3-1/TRBV3-2	TRBD1	.	TRBJ1-2	TGTGCCAGCAGCTTGGGACAGGGTGCCCACTATGGCTACACCTTC	CASSLGQGAHYGYTF
TRBV7-8	TRBD1	.	TRBJ1-2	TGTGCCAGCAGCTTATCTGGGCAGGGGGCTTATGGCTACACCTTC	CASSLSGQGAYGYTF
TRBV2	TRBD1	.	TRBJ1-1	TGTGCCAGCAGTAAACAGGGGGGGAACACTGAAGCTTTCTTT	CASSKQGGNTEAFF
TRBV11-2	.	.	TRBJ2-5	TGTGCCAGCAGCTTAGTCGGACAGAAGGCTCAAGAGACCCAGTACTTC	CASSLVGQKAQETQYF
TRBV7-6	.	.	TRBJ1-4	TGTGCCAGCAGCTTAGGTAACGCCAGGACCCAGGGAAAACTGTTTTTT	CASSLGNARTQGKLFF
TRBV12-3/TRBV12-4	.	.	TRBJ1-2	TGTGCCAGCAGTCACCTCTACCGAGGCTACACCTTC	CASSHLYRGYTF
TRBV7-3	TRBD1	.	TRBJ2-4	TGTGCCAGCAGCCCCGGGACAGGGGGCCAAAACATTCAGTACTTC	CASSPGTGGQNIQYF
TRBV6-5	TRBD1	few	TRBJ1-6	TGTGCCAGCAGTTACTCAGGACAGGGTGGTATTTCACCCCTCCACTTT	CASSYSGQGGISPLHF
TRBV5-6	.	.	TRBJ1-6	TGTGCCAGCAGTAAGAGTCATAATTCACCCCTCCACTTT	CASSKSHNSPLHF
TRBV6-6	.	.	TRBJ2-1	TGTGCCAGCAAAACGGGGAGCTCCTACAATGAGCAGTTCTTC	CASKTGSSYNEQFF
TRBV18	TRBD1	.	TRBJ1-3	TGTGCCAGCTCGCCGGGGACAGGGGCCTTTGGAAACACCATATATTTT	CASSPGTGAFGNTIYF
TRBV19	TRBD1	.	TRBJ2-1	TGTGCCAGTAGTATATGGGACAGGGGGAACAATGAGCAGTTCTTC	CASSIWDRGNNEQFF
TRBV5-8	TRBD2	once	TRBJ2-3	TGTGCCAGCAGCTTGGGTCTCAGCGGGGGGGCCGAAGATACGCAGTATTTT	CASSLGLSGGAEDTQYF
TRBV19	TRBD2	.	TRBJ2-3	TGTGCCAGTAGTATTCTTGGACTAGCGGGGGTCCTCACAGATACGCAGTATTTT	CASSILGLAGVLTDTQYF
TRBV18	.	.	TRBJ2-7	TGTGCCAGCTCACAGCAGAGGGACGAGCAGTACTTC	CASSQQRDEQYF
TRBV18	.	.	TRBJ2-5	TGTGCCAGCTCACCAGGAGATTCGGTCCTCGTGGAGACCCAGTACTTC	CASSPGDSVLVETQYF
TRBV7-9	.	.	TRBJ2-3	TGTGCCAGCAGCTTTGGCGATACGCAGTATTTT	CASSFGDTQYF
TRBV5-6	.	.	TRBJ1-2	TGTGCCAGCAGCTTGTGGGGGGATGGCTACACCTTC	CASSLWGDGYTF
TRBV4-1	TRBD1	.	TRBJ1-4	TGCGCCAGCAGCCAGAAGACAGGGGTGGGGGAAAAACTGTTTTTT	CASSQKTGVGEKLFF
TRBV5-1	TRBD1	few	TRBJ2-3	TGCGCCAGCAGAAAACAGGGGGCGACGGATACGCAGTATTTT	CASRKQGATDTQYF
TRBV5-1	.	.	TRBJ1-1	TGCGCCAGCAGCTGGGGCGGGGTTGGGATGAACACTGAAGCTTTCTTT	CASSWGGVGMNTEAFF
TRBV12-3/TRBV12-4	TRBD1	.	TRBJ1-2	TGTGCCAGCAGTTGGGGACAGGTCTATGGCTACACCTTC	CASSWGQVYGYTF
TRBV30	.	few	TRBJ2-7	TGTGCCTGGAGTTCGCCCGGGGAAGCGCACGAGCAGTACTTC	CAWSSPGEAHEQYF
TRBV5-5	.	.	TRBJ1-1	TGTGCCAGCAGCAATACAGGAGAATGGGTGACTGAAGCTTTCTTT	CASSNTGEWVTEAFF
TRBV27	TRBD1	.	TRBJ2-7	TGTGCCAGCAGTTTATACCCGGGACAGGGGATTAACTACGAGCAGTACTTC	CASSLYPGQGINYEQYF
TRBV4-1	.	.	TRBJ1-5	TGCGCCAGCAGCCAATTACAATTTAATCAGCCCCAGCATTTT	CASSQLQFNQPQHF
TRBV18	.	.	TRBJ1-3	TGTGCCAGCTCACCAGCTTTGATCAGGGTCGGTTCCGGAAACACCATATATTTT	CASSPALIRVGSGNTIYF
TRBV20-1	.	.	TRBJ2-5	TGCAGTGCTAGTGAGGGGGGGGTGGAGACCCAGTACTTC	CSASEGGVETQYF
TRBV5-6	.	.	TRBJ1-6	TGTGCCAGCAGCTTGATCACGGGAGAAGCCCTCCACTTT	CASSLITGEALHF
TRBV14	TRBD1	.	TRBJ2-7	TGTGCCAGCAGGAGACAGGGGGCCCCCTACGAGCAGTACTTC	CASRRQGAPYEQYF
TRBV19	.	few	TRBJ1-5	TGTGCCAGTAGAGAACAACGGCCGGGGGGTCAGCCCCAGCATTTT	CASREQRPGGQPQHF
TRBV2	TRBD2	once	TRBJ2-5	TGTGCCAGCAGTGCCACACTTCAGGGAGGGGAGACCCAGTACTTC	CASSATLQGGETQYF
TRBV5-5	.	.	TRBJ2-2	TGTGCCAGCAGCTTTACAGGGACCGGGGAGCTGTTTTTT	CASSFTGTGELFF
TRBV5-1	TRBD1	.	TRBJ1-2	TGCGCCAGCAGAGATTCGACAGGGAGGACTAACTATGGCTACACCTTC	CASRDSTGRTNYGYTF
TRBV9	.	.	TRBJ1-6	TGTGCCAGCAGCCCTGGACTCCCCGGGGATTCACCCCTCCACTTT	CASSPGLPGDSPLHF
TRBV29-1	TRBD2	.	TRBJ2-3	TGCAGCGCAGGGACGGGAGGAGATACGCAGTATTTT	CSAGTGGDTQYF
TRBV9	TRBD2	.	TRBJ2-3	TGTGCCAGCAGCGTAGCCCCCCTAGCGGGGGGGACAGATACGCAGTATTTT	CASSVAPLAGGTDTQYF
TRBV18	.	.	TRBJ1-2	TGTGCCAGCTCGCCGACAGTAAACTATGGCTACACCTTC	CASSPTVNYGYTF
TRBV18	TRBD1	.	TRBJ1-4	TGTGCCAGCTCACCGGGACAGGGTGGCGAAAAACTGTTTTTT	CASSPGQGGEKLFF
TRBV14	.	.	TRBJ1-2	TGTGCCAGCAGCCCCCAGATTGGGCGGGACTATGGCTACACCTTC	CASSPQIGRDYGYTF
TRBV5-1	TRBD1	.	TRBJ1-6	TGCGCCAGCAGCGCGACCGGGACAGGGGATTCACCCCTCCACTTT	CASSATGTGDSPLHF
TRBV11-2	TRBD1	once	TRBJ2-1	TGTGCCAGCAGCTTCTTACAGGGGTTTCATGAGCAGTTCTTC	CASSFLQGFHEQFF
TRBV3-1/TRBV3-2	.	.	TRBJ2-3	TGTGCCAGCAGCTCTCTAGATACGCAGTATTTT	CASSSLDTQYF
TRBV25-1	TRBD1	.	TRBJ2-5	TGTGCCAGCAGTAATCCCCCGGGACAGGTACAAGAGACCCAGTACTTC	CASSNPPGQVQETQYF
TRBV4-1	.	.	TRBJ1-2	TGCGCCAGCAGCCAAGTCTCACAGGGCTCCATAGGTGGCTACACCTTC	CASSQVSQGSIGGYTF
TRBV11-2	.	.	TRBJ2-1	TGTGCCAGCAGCCCGGAGGGTCGGTTACATCCCTTCGGGTACAATGAGCAGTTCTTC	CASSPEGRLHPFGYNEQFF
TRBV7-9	.	.	TRBJ1-2	TGTGCCAGCAGCTTAAGTATGGGCAGGGAAGGCTACACCTTC	CASSLSMGREGYTF
TRBV5-5	TRBD2	.	TRBJ2-2	TGTGCCAGCACCAACCCGCGGGGGGGGCTAAACGGGGAGCTGTTTTTT	CASTNPRGGLNGELFF
TRBV7-9	.	.	TRBJ1-1	TGTGCCAGCAGCATCCCCGGGGGGGCGAGCACTGAAGCTTTCTTT	CASSIPGGASTEAFF